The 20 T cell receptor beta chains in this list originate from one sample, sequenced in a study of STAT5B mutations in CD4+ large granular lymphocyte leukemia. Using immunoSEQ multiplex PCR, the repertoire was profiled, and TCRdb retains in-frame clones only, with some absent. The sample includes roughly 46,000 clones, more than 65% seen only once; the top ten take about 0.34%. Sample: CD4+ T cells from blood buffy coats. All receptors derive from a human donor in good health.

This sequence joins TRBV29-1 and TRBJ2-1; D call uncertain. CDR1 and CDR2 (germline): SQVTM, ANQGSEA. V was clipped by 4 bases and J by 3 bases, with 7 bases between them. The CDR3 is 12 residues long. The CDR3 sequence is CSVGRDYNEQFF. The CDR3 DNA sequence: TGCAGCGTTGGCCGAGACTACAATGAGCAGTTCTTC.

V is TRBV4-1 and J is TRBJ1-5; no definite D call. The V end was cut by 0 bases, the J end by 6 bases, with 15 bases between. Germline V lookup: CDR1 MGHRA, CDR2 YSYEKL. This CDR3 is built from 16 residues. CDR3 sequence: CASSQESLGFIQPQHF. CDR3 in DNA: TGCGCCAGCAGCCAAGAAAGTCTGGGGTTTATTCAGCCCCAGCATTTT.

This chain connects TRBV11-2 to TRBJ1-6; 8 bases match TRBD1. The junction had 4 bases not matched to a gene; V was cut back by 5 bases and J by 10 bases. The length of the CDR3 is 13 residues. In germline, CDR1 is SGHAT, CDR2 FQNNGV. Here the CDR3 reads CASSPDRDSPLHF. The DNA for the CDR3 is TGTGCCAGCAGCCCGGACAGGGACTCACCCCTCCACTTT.

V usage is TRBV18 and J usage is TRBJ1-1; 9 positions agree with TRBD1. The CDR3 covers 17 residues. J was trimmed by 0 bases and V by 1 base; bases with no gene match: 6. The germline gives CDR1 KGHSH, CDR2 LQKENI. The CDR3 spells CASSPRFRDRVNTEAFF. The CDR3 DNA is TGTGCCAGCTCACCACGATTCCGGGACAGGGTGAACACTGAAGCTTTCTTT.

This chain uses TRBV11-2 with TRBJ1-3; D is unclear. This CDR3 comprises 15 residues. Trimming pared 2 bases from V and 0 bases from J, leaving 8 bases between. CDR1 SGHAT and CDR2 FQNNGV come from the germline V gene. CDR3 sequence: CASSLWTNSGNTIYF. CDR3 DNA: TGTGCCAGCAGCTTATGGACCAACTCTGGAAACACCATATATTTT.

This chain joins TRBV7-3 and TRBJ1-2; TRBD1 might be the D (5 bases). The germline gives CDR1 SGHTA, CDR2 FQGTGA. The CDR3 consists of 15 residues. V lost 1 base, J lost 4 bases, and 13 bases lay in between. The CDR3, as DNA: TGTGCCAGCAGCTTAATAGGGGAGTCTGGCTATGGCTACACCTTC. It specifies CASSLIGESGYGYTF.

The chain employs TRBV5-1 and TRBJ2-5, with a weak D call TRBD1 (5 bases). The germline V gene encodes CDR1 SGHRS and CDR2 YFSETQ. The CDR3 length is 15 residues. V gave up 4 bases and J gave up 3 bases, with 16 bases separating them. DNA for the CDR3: TGCGCCAGCAGCCTACATGGACACGGAGAAGAGACCCAGTACTTC. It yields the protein CASSLHGHGEETQYF. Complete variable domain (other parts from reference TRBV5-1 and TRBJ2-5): KAGVTQTPRYLIKTRGQQVTLSCSPISGHRSVSWYQQTPGQGLQFLFEYFSETQRNKGNFPGRFSGRQFSNSRSEMNVSTLELGDSALYLCASSLHGHGEETQYFGPGTRLLVL.

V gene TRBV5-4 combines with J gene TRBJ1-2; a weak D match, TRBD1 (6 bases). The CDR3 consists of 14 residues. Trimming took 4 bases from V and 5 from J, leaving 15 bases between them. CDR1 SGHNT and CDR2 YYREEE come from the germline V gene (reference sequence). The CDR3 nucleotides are TGTGCCAGCAGCACCTACGCAGGGGTTTATGGCTACACCTTC. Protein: CASSTYAGVYGYTF.

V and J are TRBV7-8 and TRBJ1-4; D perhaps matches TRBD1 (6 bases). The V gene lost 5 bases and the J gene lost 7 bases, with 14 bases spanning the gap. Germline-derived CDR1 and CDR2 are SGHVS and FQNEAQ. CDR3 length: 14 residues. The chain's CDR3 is CASSPQGWGEKLFF. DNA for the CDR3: TGTGCCAGCAGCCCCCAGGGGTGGGGTGAAAAACTGTTTTTT.

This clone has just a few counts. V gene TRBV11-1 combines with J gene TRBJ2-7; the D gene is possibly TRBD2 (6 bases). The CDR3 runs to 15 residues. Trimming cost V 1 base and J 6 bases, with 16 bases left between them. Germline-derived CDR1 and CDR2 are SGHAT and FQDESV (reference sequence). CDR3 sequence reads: CASSLETRAALEQYF. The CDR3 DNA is TGTGCCAGCAGCTTAGAGACTAGGGCGGCACTCGAGCAGTACTTC.

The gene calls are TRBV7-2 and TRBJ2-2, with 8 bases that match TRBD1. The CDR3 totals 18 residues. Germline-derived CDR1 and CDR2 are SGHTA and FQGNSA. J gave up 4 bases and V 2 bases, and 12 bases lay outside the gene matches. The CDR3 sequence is CASSLFRTGRGSTGELFF. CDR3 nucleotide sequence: TGTGCCAGCAGCTTATTCCGGACAGGGCGAGGGTCCACCGGGGAGCTGTTTTTT. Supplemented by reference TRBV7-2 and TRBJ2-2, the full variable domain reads GAGVSQSPSNKVTEKGKDVELRCDPISGHTALYWYRQSLGQGLEFLIYFQGNSAPDKSGLPSDRFSAERTGGSVSTLTIQRTQQEDSAVYLCASSLFRTGRGSTGELFFGEGSRLTVL.

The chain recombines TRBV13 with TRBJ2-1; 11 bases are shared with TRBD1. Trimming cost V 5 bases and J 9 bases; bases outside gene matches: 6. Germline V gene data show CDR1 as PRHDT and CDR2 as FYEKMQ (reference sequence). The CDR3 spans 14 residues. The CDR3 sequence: CASSPRTGGVEQFF. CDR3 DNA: TGTGCCAGCAGCCCCCGGACAGGGGGCGTTGAGCAGTTCTTC.

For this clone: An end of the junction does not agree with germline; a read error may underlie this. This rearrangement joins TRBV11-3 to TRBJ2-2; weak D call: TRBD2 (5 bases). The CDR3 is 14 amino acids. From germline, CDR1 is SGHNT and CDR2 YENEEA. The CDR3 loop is CASSPRGNAGELFF. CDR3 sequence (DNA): TGTGCCAGCAGCCCACGAGGGAACGCCGGGGAGCTGTTTTTT.

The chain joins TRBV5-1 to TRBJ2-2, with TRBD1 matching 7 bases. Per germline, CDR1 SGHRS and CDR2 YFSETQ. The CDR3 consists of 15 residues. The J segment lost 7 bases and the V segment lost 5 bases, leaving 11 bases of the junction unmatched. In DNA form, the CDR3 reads TGCGCCAGCAGAATGGGGGTAGGGGGCGACGGGGAGCTGTTTTTT. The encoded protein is CASRMGVGGDGELFF.

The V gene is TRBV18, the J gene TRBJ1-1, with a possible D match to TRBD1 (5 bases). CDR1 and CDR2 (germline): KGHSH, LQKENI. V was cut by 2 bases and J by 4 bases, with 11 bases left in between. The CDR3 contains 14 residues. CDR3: CASSPSGRVTEAFF. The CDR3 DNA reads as TGTGCCAGCTCACCATCCGGCAGGGTCACTGAAGCTTTCTTT. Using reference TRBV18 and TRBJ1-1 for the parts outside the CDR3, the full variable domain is NAGVMQNPRHLVRRRGQEARLRCSPMKGHSHVYWYRQLPEEGLKFMVYLQKENIIDESGMPKERFSAEFPKEGPSILRIQQVVRGDSAAYFCASSPSGRVTEAFFGQGTRLTVV.

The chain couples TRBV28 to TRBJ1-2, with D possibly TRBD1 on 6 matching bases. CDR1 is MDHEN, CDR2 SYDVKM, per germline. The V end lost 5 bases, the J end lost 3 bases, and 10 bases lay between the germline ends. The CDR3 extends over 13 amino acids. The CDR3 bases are TGTGCCAGCAGTCCCCAGGGGCACTATGGCTACACCTTC. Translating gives CASSPQGHYGYTF.

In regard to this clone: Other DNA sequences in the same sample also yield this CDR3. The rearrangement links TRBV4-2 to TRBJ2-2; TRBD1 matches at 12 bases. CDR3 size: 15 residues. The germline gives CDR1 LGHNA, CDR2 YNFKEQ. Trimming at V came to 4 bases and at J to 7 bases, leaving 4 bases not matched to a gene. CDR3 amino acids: CASSPGQGAVGELFF. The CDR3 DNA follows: TGTGCCAGCAGCCCGGGACAGGGGGCGGTCGGGGAGCTGTTTTTT.

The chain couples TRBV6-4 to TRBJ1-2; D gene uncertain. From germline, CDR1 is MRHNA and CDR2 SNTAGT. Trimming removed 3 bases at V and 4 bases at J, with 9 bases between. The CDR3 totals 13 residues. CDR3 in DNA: TGTGCCAGCAGTGAGGGTTACGGCTATGGCTACACCTTC. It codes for CASSEGYGYGYTF.

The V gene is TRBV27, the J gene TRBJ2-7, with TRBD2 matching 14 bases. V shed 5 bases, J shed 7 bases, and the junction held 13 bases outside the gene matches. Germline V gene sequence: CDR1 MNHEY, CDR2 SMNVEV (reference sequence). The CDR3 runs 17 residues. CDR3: CASSPRTGLAGGREQYF. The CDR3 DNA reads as TGTGCCAGCAGTCCGCGGACCGGACTAGCGGGAGGACGAGAGCAGTACTTC.

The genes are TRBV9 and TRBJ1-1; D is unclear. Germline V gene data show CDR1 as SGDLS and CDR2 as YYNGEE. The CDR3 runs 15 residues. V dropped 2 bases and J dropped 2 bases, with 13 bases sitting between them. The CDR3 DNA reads TGTGCCAGCAGCGTCCGGGCCATCTCCAACACTGAAGCTTTCTTT. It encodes CASSVRAISNTEAFF.